This TCR beta chain came from a study of shared clonotypes between healthy human individuals. Study results and caveats: What rarefaction showed was incomplete sorted-subset sequencing despite large depth. The study found approximately 5% of naive CD4 clonotypes shared across a few donors.

Of note for this clone: Its specificity is unknown.

V was cut by 7 bases and J by 5 bases, with 11 bases left in between. CDR3 length: 12 residues. Germline CDR1 reads SGHAT; CDR2 reads FQNNGV. Profiling relied on immunoSEQ multiplex PCR, and the TCRdb table lists in-frame clones only, not all of them. The sample gives 2.5 million or so clones, approximately 92% of which show up once; around 0.14% is in the top ten. The clonotype comes from a man younger than 30 in good health. Sequenced sample: naive CD4+ T cells sorted from blood. Subset specified: CD45RA+ positively selected. The V and J genes are TRBV11-2 and TRBJ1-1; D not resolved. CDR3 sequence (DNA): TGTGCCAGCACATTTAGTGGGACTGAAGCTTTCTTT. This encodes CASTFSGTEAFF.